The sequence of this TCR beta chain was determined in a study of T cell responses to AZD1222 COVID-19 vaccine. Assay: immunoSEQ multiplex PCR; the TCRdb copy retains only in-frame clones and omits some. The table has around 99,000 clones, roughly 88% seen once; the top ten hold approximately 15%. This CDR3 comprises 14 residues. Per the germline V gene, CDR1 is LNHDA and CDR2 is SQIVND (reference sequence). The junction had 1 base not matched to a gene; V was cut back by 4 bases and J by 4 bases. This TCR came from an adult in good health. J is TRBJ2-1 and V is TRBV19; 10 bases align to TRBD2. This specimen was peripheral blood, taken on day 0 of AZD1222 vaccination. CDR3 in DNA: TGTGCCAGTAGTACACTAGCGGGATACAATGAGCAGTTCTTC. Its translation is CASSTLAGYNEQFF.